The sequence of this T cell receptor beta chain was determined in a study of identical twins (dated by TCRdb to 2015 to 2016). For the wider study: To test whether fetal clonotypes persist, the study used deep sequencing on TCR alpha and beta repertoires from monozygotic twins, unrelated adults of various ages, and cord blood. To rule out contamination, replicate twin experiments were performed at different times with different library preparation protocols.

Spanning cysteine to phenylalanine, the CDR3 consists of 15 amino acids. Here the CDR3 DNA is all that survives: 45 bases in frame from base 1. The germline V gene (reference sequence) yields SGHNT for CDR1 and YYREEE for CDR2. After removal of 4 bases from V and 6 bases from J, the junction retains 12 bases not matched to a gene. This clonotype was seen only a few times. This receptor's antigen is unknown. Base-call qualities are not available, and no considerably larger clone is one nucleotide away. Every donor in the study was a healthy Caucasian. Three pairs of female monozygotic twins, all aged roughly 18 to 29 years, were included in the twin cohort. The RNA used for TCR libraries was isolated from peripheral blood mononuclear cells. The library was generated by 5' RACE. The reads were generated on an Illumina HiSeq 2000. Template switching added a universal primer binding site, and the final cDNA carried a unique molecular identifier that allowed TCR cDNA molecules to be counted accurately. Specific primers in the conserved constant-segment region were used to synthesize first-strand cDNA for the TCR alpha and beta chains. To control for contamination, every cDNA library carried two barcodes: a SMART-Mk sample barcode plus Illumina barcodes. TruSeq adapter sequences and Illumina sample barcodes were added in two successive PCR steps. Sequencing of the TCR alpha and beta cDNA libraries was done on the Illumina HiSeq platform using custom primers. Concerning the study's data processing: MiGEC processed the raw reads to extract unique molecular identifiers, while MiXCR was used to determine the CDR3 positions. For each individual, recombination models were inferred using an EM algorithm with the repgenHMM and IGoR tools. Shared clonotypes were analyzed with the tcR package in R, and sharing was normalized by the product of cloneset sizes. To study raw recombination without the effects of thymic and clonal selection, out-of-frame nonproductive sequences were analyzed. TCRdb applied fastp at Q25 and MiXCR to the public reads, then kept only in-frame beta chains. A single entry per CDR3 protein holds the most common genes and DNA from its merged rows. TCRdb assigned the V and J calls; the authors' analysis was not used. For this sample the table gives 550,000 to 800,000 distinct CDR3 sequences, of which 7.1% were detected only once. 1.5% to 2% of the sample rests with the top ten.

The paper as a whole reports these results and caveats: Compared with coincidental sharing between unrelated individuals, out-of-frame TCR alpha sequences shared between twins showed an excess of sequences with low generation probability. Invariant T cells such as MAIT and iNKT could partly confound zero-insertion analyses, although diverse VJ usage argued against such confounding for most clonotypes. Because the same donors could not be followed over many years, the conclusions relied on cross-sectional statistical analysis. Excess twin sharing in beta out-of-frame sequences was weaker because fewer shared sequences lowered the signal-to-noise ratio. In monozygotic twins, out-of-frame TCR alpha sharing was systematically underestimated by recombination models, although the models agreed with sharing between unrelated individuals. Fewer insertions were carried by abundant cord blood beta clonotypes, a similar but weaker trend appeared in young adult naive repertoires, and no such trend appeared in memory repertoires.

The data also belong to a second study, concerning yellow fever vaccine responses in identical twins. The second paper further reports: The T cell response to vaccination in identical twins was reported by the authors to appear partly convergent and partly personalized. In identical twins, the study followed T cell clones that responded to the vaccine with precision.

The sequencing sample was made of PBMCs. The chain was built from TRBV5-4 and TRBJ2-5; TRBD2 matches 7 bases in the middle. This TCR derives from a woman aged 18-29 years in good health. The CDR3 reads as follows: CASSGGGTIGKTQYF. Here is the DNA: TGTGCCAGCAGCGGGGGGGGGACGATTGGGAAGACCCAGTACTTC.